This T cell receptor beta chain appears in the sequencing data of a study of early stage breast cancer tumors (dated by TCRdb to 2017 to 2019). With respect to the entire study: Of the roughly 15 invasive breast tumors, twelve were found to be estrogen receptor-positive, progesterone receptor-positive and HER2-negative. About 65% of the 12 ER+/PR+/HER2- tumors were invasive ductal carcinomas, while the other four were invasive lobular carcinomas. A total of 2,651,842 templates, representing 1,097,674 unique clonotypes, were detected across all samples. The average read coverage per sample was roughly 10-fold. Overall study outcomes, separate from this receptor: Greater similarity was observed between blood and normal breast repertoires than between blood and tumor repertoires, and tumor was distinguished from normal in most of the 16 patients when each tissue was compared with blood. Sequencing bulk genomic DNA from unsorted cells could not capture chain pairing or functional markers like CD4, CD8 and FOXP3. Enriched TCRB sequences shared across patients were found to be mostly commonly generated sequences that were unlikely to play an important role in the tumor microenvironment. Because the cohort was small, analysis by tumor subtype was not possible. Tumors showed about 2.3-fold higher T cell density and higher clonality than adjacent normal breast tissue.

A word on this clone: Its antigen remains undetermined. Base qualities are not at hand, and no much larger clone is one base apart.

The V and J ends are trimmed by 0 bases and 6 bases, leaving 11 bases between them. For CDR1 and CDR2, the germline V gene lists SGDLS and YYNGEE. From the cysteine up to the phenylalanine, the CDR3 has a length of 14 residues. Just CDR3 DNA is preserved here, 42 bases in frame from base 1. Every sample was amplified as two independent genomic DNA replicates, using 0.5 ug for blood and about 1.5 ug for tumor or normal breast. TCRB sequencing of genomic DNA was carried out with the ImmunoSeq Intro kit according to the manufacturer's instructions. For absolute quantification, the roughly 32-cycle multiplex PCR included proprietary primers along with spike-in control sequences. An 87-bp fragment spanning the CDR3 and flanking V and J genes was sequenced with single-end 150-bp reads. Seven samples, each with two replicates, were multiplexed per lane of an Illumina MiSeq using version 3.0 chemistry. In the original analysis: The vendor's proprietary pipeline processed the raw data and merged both replicates into a single result for each sample. A clonotype was defined as productive rearrangements that share the same V-gene family, CDR3 amino acid sequence and J-gene segment. To compute clonality, the normalized Shannon entropy (Pielou evenness) of TCRB abundances was subtracted from 1. To estimate T cell density, the total number of templates was divided by the input cell count, which was inferred from how much DNA went in. Recon, run with its default parameters, was used to estimate overall repertoire diversity and clonality. Clonotypes with over 0.1% abundance in tumor and at least 32-fold higher abundance in tumor than in normal breast were defined as tumor-enriched. In TCRdb, the immuneACCESS table is reduced to in-frame sequences with V and J assigned. These tables do not hold every clone; where another copy was compared, an unresolved V gene accounts for under half, and the others remain unexplained. V and J calls and clone size are as listed in that table; D and trimming were resolved from the DNA. This sample holds about 72,000 clones; more than 60% were observed only once. Approximately 3.7% of the sample belongs to the ten largest clones.

The study profiled bulk TCR beta-chain repertoires in matched peripheral blood, tumor and adjacent normal breast tissue taken from approximately 15 patients with early-stage breast cancer. Before surgery, whole blood (about 5-10 mL) was collected into EDTA tubes and processed within 2 hours. Ficoll-Paque centrifugation in SepMate-50 tubes was used to isolate peripheral blood mononuclear cells. PBMCs were cryopreserved in aliquots of roughly 2 to 4.5 million cells in about 90% FBS with around 10% DMSO and kept in liquid nitrogen. Genomic DNA was extracted with the Qiagen AllPrep DNA/RNA Mini kit. This clonotype was sampled from a person between 60 and 70 years old with breast cancer. Sequenced: blood. This sequence uses TRBV9 and TRBJ2-3; perhaps TRBD1 is the D gene, with 6 bases matching. CDR3 region: CASSVDQGTDTQYF. The nucleotide sequence reads as follows: TGTGCCAGCAGCGTAGATCAGGGGACCGATACGCAGTATTTT. Here the CDR3 is joined to the reference TRBV9 and TRBJ2-3 genes, and the full variable domain is: DSGVTQTPKHLITATGQRVTLRCSPRSGDLSVYWYQQSLDQGLQFLIQYYNGEERAKGNILERFSAQQFPDLHSELNLSSLELGDSALYFCASSVDQGTDTQYFGPGTRLTVL.